This entry concerns a single T cell receptor (beta chain). The sample originates from a study of blood T cell repertoires in COVID-19. Study at large: COVID-19 samples, acute and convalescent, were from the United States, Italy and Spain. Sources were T cells, B-cell-depleted T cells, or PBMCs; the material itself was cDNA or gDNA.

V was clipped by 8 bases and J by 5 bases; unmatched bases: 4. The V gene's germline CDR1 is LNHDA and CDR2 SQIVND (reference sequence). CDR3 size: 12 residues. Per the original data handling: Estimates of nucleated cell counts were drawn from the amplification of reference gene primers. Libraries were prepared by immunoSEQ multiplex PCR; TCRdb keeps only in-frame clonotypes and omits some of them. V, J and clone size derive from that table, while D and trimming were established from the DNA sequence. The sample records more than 200,000 clones, roughly 84% being singletons. The TCR was taken from a woman older than 75 with COVID-19, enrolled during active disease. The chain links TRBV19 to TRBJ2-5; 8 nucleotides agree with TRBD1. The source material was peripheral blood. The CDR3 bases are TGTGCCAGTGGCGGACAGGGCGAGACCCAGTACTTC. Protein product: CASGGQGETQYF.